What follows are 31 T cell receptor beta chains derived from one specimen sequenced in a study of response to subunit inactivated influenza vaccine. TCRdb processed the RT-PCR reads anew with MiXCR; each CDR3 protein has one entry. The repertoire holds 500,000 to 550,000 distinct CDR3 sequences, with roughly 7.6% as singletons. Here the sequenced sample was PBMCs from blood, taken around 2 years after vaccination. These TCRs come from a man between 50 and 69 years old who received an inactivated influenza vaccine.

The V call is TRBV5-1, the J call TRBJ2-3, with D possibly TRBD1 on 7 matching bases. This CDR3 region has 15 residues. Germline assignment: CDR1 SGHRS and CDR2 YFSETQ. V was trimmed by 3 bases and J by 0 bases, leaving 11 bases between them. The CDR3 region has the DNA TGCGCCAGCAGCTCCAGGGGGACTAGCACAGATACGCAGTATTTT. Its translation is CASSSRGTSTDTQYF. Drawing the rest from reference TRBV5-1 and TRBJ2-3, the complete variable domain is KAGVTQTPRYLIKTRGQQVTLSCSPISGHRSVSWYQQTPGQGLQFLFEYFSETQRNKGNFPGRFSGRQFSNSRSEMNVSTLELGDSALYLCASSSRGTSTDTQYFGPGTRLTVL.

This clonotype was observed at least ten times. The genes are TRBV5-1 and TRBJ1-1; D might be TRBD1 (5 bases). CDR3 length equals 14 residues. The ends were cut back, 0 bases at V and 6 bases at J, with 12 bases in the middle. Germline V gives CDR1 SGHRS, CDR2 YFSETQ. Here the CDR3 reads CASSLVAREAEAFF. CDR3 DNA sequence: TGCGCCAGCAGCTTGGTAGCCAGGGAAGCTGAAGCTTTCTTT.

CDR3 amino acids: CASSQDTWQPQHF. The CDR3 nucleotides read TGTGCCAGCAGCCAAGATACGTGGCAGCCCCAGCATTTT. This chain uses TRBV4-2 with TRBJ1-5; D not certain. Germline-derived CDR1 and CDR2 are LGHNA and YNFKEQ. V shed 0 bases and J shed 7 bases, with 7 bases lying between them. The CDR3 length is 13 residues.

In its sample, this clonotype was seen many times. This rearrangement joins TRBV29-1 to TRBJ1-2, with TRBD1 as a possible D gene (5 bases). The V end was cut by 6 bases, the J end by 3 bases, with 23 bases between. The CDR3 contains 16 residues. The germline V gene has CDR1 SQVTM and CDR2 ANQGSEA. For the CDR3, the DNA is TGCAGCGTACTCCCGGAGGGGCCAGGAGGAGACTATGGCTACACCTTC. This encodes CSVLPEGPGGDYGYTF.

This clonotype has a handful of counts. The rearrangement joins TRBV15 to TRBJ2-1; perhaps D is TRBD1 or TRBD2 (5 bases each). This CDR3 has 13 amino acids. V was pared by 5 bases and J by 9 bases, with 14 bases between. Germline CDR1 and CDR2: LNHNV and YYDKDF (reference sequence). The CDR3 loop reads CATSRGRTGEQFF. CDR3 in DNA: TGTGCCACCAGCCGGGGCCGCACGGGTGAGCAGTTCTTC.

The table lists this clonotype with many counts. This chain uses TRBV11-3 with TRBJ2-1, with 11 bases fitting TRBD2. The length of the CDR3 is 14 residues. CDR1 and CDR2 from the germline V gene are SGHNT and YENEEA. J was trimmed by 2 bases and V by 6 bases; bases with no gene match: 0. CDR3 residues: CASSSGGAYNEQFF. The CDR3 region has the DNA TGTGCCAGCAGTAGCGGGGGGGCCTACAATGAGCAGTTCTTC. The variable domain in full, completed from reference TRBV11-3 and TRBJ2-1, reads EAGVVQSPRYKIIEKKQPVAFWCNPISGHNTLYWYLQNLGQGPELLIRYENEEAVDDSQLPKDRFSAERLKGVDSTLKIQPAELGDSAVYLCASSSGGAYNEQFFGPGTRLTVL.

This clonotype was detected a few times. The CDR3 spells CSAKDGGSYNSPLHF. CDR3 nucleotides: TGCAGTGCTAAAGATGGTGGGTCCTATAATTCACCCCTCCACTTT. The chain employs TRBV20-1 and TRBJ1-6; D gene uncertain. The V end lost 4 bases, the J end lost 1 base, and 11 bases lay between the germline ends. The germline V gene has CDR1 DFQATT and CDR2 SNEGSKA (reference sequence). There are 15 residues in the CDR3.

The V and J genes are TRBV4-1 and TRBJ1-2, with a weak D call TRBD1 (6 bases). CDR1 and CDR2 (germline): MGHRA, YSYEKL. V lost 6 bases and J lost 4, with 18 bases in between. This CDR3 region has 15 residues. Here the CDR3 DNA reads TGCGCCAGCAGTCCTACAGGGATAGACGGCTATGGCTACACCTTC. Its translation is CASSPTGIDGYGYTF.

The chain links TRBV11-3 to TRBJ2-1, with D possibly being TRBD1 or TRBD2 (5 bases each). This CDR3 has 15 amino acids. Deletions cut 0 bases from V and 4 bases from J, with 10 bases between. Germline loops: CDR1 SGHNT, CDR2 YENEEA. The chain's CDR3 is CASSLEEGFYNEQFF. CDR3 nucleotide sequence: TGTGCCAGCAGCTTAGAAGAGGGGTTTTACAATGAGCAGTTCTTC.

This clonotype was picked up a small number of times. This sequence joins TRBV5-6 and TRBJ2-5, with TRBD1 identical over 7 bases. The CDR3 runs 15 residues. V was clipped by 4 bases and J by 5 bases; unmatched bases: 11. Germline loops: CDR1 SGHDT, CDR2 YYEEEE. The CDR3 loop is CASSDRTGRYETQYF. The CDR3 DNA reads TGTGCCAGCAGCGACCGGACAGGCCGTTATGAGACCCAGTACTTC.

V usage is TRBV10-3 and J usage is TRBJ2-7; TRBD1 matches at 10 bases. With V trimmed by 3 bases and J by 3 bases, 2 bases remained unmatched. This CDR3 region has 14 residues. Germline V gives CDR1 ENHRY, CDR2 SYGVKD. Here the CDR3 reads CAISDWTGGYEQYF. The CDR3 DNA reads TGTGCCATCAGTGATTGGACAGGGGGCTACGAGCAGTACTTC.

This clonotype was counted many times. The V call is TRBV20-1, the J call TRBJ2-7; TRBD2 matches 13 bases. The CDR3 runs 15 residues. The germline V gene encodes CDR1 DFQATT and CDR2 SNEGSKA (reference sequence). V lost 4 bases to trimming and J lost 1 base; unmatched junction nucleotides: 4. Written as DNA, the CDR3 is TGCAGTGCTACCCGACTAGCGGGGGGATCCTACGAGCAGTACTTC. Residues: CSATRLAGGSYEQYF.

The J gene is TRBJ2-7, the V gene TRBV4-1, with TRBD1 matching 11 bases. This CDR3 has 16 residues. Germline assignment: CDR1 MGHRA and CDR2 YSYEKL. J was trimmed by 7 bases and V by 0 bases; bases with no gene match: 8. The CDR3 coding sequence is TGCGCCAGCAGCCAAGATGTGGGGACAGGGGGGACAGAGCAGTACTTC. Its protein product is CASSQDVGTGGTEQYF.

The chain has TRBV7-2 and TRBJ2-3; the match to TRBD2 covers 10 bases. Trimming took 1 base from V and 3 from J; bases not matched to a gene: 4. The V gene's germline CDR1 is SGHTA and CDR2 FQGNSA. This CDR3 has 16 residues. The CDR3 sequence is CASSLGGTSVTDTQYF. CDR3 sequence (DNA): TGTGCCAGCAGCTTAGGAGGGACTAGCGTGACAGATACGCAGTATTTT.

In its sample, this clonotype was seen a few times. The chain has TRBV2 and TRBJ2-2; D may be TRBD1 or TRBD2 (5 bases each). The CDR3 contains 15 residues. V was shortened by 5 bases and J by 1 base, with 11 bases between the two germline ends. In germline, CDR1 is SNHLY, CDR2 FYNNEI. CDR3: CASSYSGGNTGELFF. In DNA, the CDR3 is TGTGCCAGCAGTTATAGTGGGGGGAACACCGGGGAGCTGTTTTTT. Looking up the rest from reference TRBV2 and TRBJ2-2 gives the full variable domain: EPEVTQTPSHQVTQMGQEVILRCVPISNHLYFYWYRQILGQKVEFLVSFYNNEISEKSEIFDDQFSVERPDGSNFTLKIRSTKLEDSAMYFCASSYSGGNTGELFFGEGSRLTVL.

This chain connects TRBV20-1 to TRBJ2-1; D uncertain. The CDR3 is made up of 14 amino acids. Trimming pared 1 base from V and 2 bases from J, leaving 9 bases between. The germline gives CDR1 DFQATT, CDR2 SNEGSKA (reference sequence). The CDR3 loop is CSARVAMAYNEQFF. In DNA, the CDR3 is TGCAGTGCTAGAGTCGCTATGGCCTACAATGAGCAGTTCTTC.

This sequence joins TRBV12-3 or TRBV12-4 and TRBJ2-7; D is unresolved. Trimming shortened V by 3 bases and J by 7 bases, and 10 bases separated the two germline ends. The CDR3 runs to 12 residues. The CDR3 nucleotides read TGTGCCAGCAGTTTCTACGGCGTGGAGCAGTACTTC. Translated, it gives CASSFYGVEQYF.

This chain's CDR3 is CATSKGSVSNQPQHF. CDR3 sequence (DNA): TGTGCCACCAGCAAAGGGTCGGTGAGCAATCAGCCCCAGCATTTT. The chain employs TRBV15 and TRBJ1-5; D not certain. Per germline, CDR1 LNHNV and CDR2 YYDKDF (reference sequence). Deletions cut 4 bases from V and 1 base from J, with 11 bases between. This CDR3 has 15 amino acids.

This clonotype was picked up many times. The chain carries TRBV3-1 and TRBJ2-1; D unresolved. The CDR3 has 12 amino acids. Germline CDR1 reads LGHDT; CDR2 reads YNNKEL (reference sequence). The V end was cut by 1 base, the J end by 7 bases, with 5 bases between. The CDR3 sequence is CASSQGWNEQFF. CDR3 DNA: TGTGCCAGCAGCCAAGGGTGGAATGAGCAGTTCTTC.

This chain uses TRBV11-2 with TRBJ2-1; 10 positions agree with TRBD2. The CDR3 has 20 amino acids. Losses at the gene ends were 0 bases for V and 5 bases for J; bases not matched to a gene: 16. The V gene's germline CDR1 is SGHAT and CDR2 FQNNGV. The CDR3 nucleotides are TGTGCCAGCAGCTTAGAACTAGCGGGACTATACCTTAAGGAAGACAATGAGCAGTTCTTC. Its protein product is CASSLELAGLYLKEDNEQFF. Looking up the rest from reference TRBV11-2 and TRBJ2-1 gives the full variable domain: EAGVAQSPRYKIIEKRQSVAFWCNPISGHATLYWYQQILGQGPKLLIQFQNNGVVDDSQLPKDRFSAERLKGVDSTLKIQPAKLEDSAVYLCASSLELAGLYLKEDNEQFFGPGTRLTVL.

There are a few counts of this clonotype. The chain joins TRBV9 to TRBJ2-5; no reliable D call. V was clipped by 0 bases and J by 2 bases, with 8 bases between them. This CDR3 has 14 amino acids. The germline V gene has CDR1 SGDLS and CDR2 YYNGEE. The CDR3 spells CASSVGNEQETQYF. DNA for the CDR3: TGTGCCAGCAGCGTAGGGAACGAACAAGAGACCCAGTACTTC.

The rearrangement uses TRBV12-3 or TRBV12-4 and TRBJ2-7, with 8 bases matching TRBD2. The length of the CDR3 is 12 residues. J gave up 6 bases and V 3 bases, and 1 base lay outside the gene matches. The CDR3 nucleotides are TGTGCCAGCAGTTTTGCGGGGGGCGAGCAGTACTTC. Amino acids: CASSFAGGEQYF.

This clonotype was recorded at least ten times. The CDR3 DNA sequence: TGTGCCAGCAGCCAAGAAGGACAGGTAAACAATGAGCAGTTCTTC. It specifies CASSQEGQVNNEQFF. The chain links TRBV4-2 to TRBJ2-1, with TRBD1 matching over 7 bases. The CDR3 length is 15 residues. Trimming took 0 bases from V and 5 from J; bases not matched to a gene: 4. CDR1 is LGHNA and CDR2 is YNFKEQ in the germline V gene.

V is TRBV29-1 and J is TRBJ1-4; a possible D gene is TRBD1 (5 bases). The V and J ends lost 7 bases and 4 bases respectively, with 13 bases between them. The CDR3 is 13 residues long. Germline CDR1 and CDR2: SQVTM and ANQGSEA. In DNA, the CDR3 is TGCAGCGCCCGTAGGGGCAGTAATGAAAAACTGTTTTTT. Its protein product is CSARRGSNEKLFF. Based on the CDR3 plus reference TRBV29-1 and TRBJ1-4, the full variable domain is SAVISQKPSRDICQRGTSLTIQCQVDSQVTMMFWYRQQPGQSLTLIATANQGSEATYESGFVIDKFPISRPNLTFSTLTVSNMSPEDSSIYLCSARRGSNEKLFFGSGTQLSVL.

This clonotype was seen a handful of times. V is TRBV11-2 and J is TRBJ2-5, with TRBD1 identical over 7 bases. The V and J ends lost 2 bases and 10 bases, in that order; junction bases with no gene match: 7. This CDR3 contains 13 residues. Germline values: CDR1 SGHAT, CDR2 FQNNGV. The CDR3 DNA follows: TGTGCCAGCAGCTTACAATACAGGGGTGACCAGTACTTC. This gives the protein CASSLQYRGDQYF.

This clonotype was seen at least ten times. The CDR3 is CASSSRVPTGAARLAKNIQYF. The CDR3 DNA sequence: TGCGCCAGCAGCTCGCGCGTCCCGACAGGAGCCGCGAGGCTAGCCAAAAACATTCAGTACTTC. The chain couples TRBV5-1 to TRBJ2-4; a weak D match, TRBD1 (6 bases). CDR1 SGHRS and CDR2 YFSETQ come from the germline V gene. CDR3 length: 21 residues. The V and J ends lost 3 bases and 0 bases respectively, with 28 bases between them.

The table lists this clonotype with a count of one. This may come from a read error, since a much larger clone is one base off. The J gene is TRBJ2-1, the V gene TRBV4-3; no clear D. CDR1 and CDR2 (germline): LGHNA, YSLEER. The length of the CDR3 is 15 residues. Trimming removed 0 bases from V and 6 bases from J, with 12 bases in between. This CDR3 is CASSQDRRVVNEQFF. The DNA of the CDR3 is TGCGCCAGCAGCCAAGATCGACGAGTGGTCAATGAGCAGTTCTTC.

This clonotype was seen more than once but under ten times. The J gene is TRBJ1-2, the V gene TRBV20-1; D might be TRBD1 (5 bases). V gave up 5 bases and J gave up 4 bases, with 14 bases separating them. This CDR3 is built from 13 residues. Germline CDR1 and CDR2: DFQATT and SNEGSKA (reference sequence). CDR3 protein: CSAYRSGGYGYTF. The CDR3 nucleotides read TGCAGTGCTTACCGATCGGGGGGCTATGGCTACACCTTC.

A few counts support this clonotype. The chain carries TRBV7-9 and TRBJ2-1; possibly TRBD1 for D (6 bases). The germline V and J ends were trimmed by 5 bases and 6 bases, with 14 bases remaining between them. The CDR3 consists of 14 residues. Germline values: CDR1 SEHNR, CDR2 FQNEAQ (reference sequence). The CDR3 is CASSPRGTPNEQFF. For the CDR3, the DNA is TGTGCCAGCAGCCCTAGGGGGACCCCCAATGAGCAGTTCTTC.

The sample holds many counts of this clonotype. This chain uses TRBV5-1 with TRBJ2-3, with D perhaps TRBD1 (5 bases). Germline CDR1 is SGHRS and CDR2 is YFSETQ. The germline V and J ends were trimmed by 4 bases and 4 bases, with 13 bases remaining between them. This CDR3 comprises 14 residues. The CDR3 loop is CASSHGQVPDTQYF. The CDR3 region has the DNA TGCGCCAGCAGCCACGGACAAGTCCCAGATACGCAGTATTTT. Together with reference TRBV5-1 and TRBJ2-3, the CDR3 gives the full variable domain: KAGVTQTPRYLIKTRGQQVTLSCSPISGHRSVSWYQQTPGQGLQFLFEYFSETQRNKGNFPGRFSGRQFSNSRSEMNVSTLELGDSALYLCASSHGQVPDTQYFGPGTRLTVL.

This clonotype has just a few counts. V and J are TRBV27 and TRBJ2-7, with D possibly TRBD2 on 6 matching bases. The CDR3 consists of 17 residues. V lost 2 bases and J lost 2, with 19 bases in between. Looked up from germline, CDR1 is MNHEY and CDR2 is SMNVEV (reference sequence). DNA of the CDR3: TGTGCCAGCAGTTTAGGTTCCCGGGGGACCCTTCCCTACGAGCAGTACTTC. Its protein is CASSLGSRGTLPYEQYF.